This T cell receptor beta chain was obtained from a study of shared clonotypes between healthy human individuals. The overall study: Samples came from a couple of female and a few male donors aged 18 to 49. Three CD4 naive, three CD4 memory, two CD8 naive and one CD8 memory plate were used per donor. Study-wide results and caveats: Represented diversity (both genetic and exposure-history) was limited by the small number of donors. Incomplete sequencing of sorted subsets was indicated by rarefaction despite large depth.

Selected positively for CCR7 and CD45RO-negative, naive CD8 cells excluded terminally differentiated effector memory CD45RA+ cells. The CDR3 totals 13 residues. The V end lost 5 bases, the J end lost 10 bases, and 14 bases lay between the germline ends. Germline V gives CDR1 MDHEN, CDR2 SYDVKM. A note on this clone: Its antigen is currently unknown.

Repertoires were generated with immunoSEQ multiplex PCR, while TCRdb's copy carries only in-frame clones and drops some. The table includes about 2.1 million clones, 90% to 95% detected once. The source material was naive CD8+ T cells from PBMCs. The genes are TRBV28 and TRBJ2-2; tentative D call: TRBD1 (7 bases). This TCR came from a man aged 18 to 30 in good health. Some clones in this sample may be carry-over from other donors' samples. CDR3 loop: CASSPGGTEELFF. In DNA, the CDR3 is TGTGCCAGCAGTCCTGGAGGGACAGAGGAGCTGTTTTTT.